This T cell receptor beta chain was sequenced in a study of blood T cell repertoires in COVID-19. About the research overall: From the United States, Italy and Spain came samples of acute and convalescent COVID-19.

Germline lookup yields CDR1 SGHRS and CDR2 YFSETQ. Unmatched junction bases numbered 9, after V lost 4 bases and J lost 4 bases. The CDR3 spans 15 residues. Per the original data handling: Nucleated cell counts were estimated from reference gene primer amplification. Produced via immunoSEQ multiplex PCR; TCRdb's table is partial and in-frame only. V, J and clone size are those of that table, while D and trimming were read from the DNA. The profile shows fewer than 200,000 clones, 85% to 90% of them singletons. The source material was peripheral blood. This chain joins TRBV5-1 and TRBJ1-2; 8 nucleotides line up with TRBD1. The clonotype was recovered from a man aged 35 to 55 with active or convalescent COVID-19. The CDR3 DNA is TGCGCCAGCAGCAACGGGACAGGCCCTACCTATGGCTACACCTTC. It translates to CASSNGTGPTYGYTF.